The 9 T cell receptor beta chains below were found in one sample sequenced in a study of CD8 T cells in ankylosing spondylitis. A single record per CDR3 protein comes from TCRdb applying MiXCR to the 5' RACE reads. The sample lists roughly 200,000 distinct CDR3 sequences, 13% occurring once. Sample: blood, either unsorted or a sorted T cell fraction (not recorded which). The source of these receptors is a male donor with ankylosing spondylitis or in good health (not recorded which).

This clonotype appeared a few times. The gene calls are TRBV3-1 and TRBJ1-6; TRBD1 agrees at 7 bases. Germline V gene lookup returns CDR1 LGHDT and CDR2 YNNKEL (reference sequence). This CDR3 spans 16 amino acids. The V and J ends lost 0 bases and 7 bases, in that order; junction bases with no gene match: 6. The chain's CDR3 is CASSQDLDRANSPLHF. For the CDR3, the DNA is TGTGCCAGCAGCCAAGATTTAGACAGGGCAAATTCACCCCTCCACTTT.

This clonotype showed up many times. V usage is TRBV5-1 and J usage is TRBJ2-1, with 9 bases that match TRBD2. Germline V gene sequence: CDR1 SGHRS, CDR2 YFSETQ. This CDR3 region has 17 residues. V lost 5 bases and J lost 0; bases outside the gene matches: 9. The CDR3, as DNA: TGCGCCAGCAGACCCGAACTAGCGGGTAGCTCCTACAATGAGCAGTTCTTC. Translated, it gives CASRPELAGSSYNEQFF. The whole variable domain, remainder taken from reference TRBV5-1 and TRBJ2-1, is KAGVTQTPRYLIKTRGQQVTLSCSPISGHRSVSWYQQTPGQGLQFLFEYFSETQRNKGNFPGRFSGRQFSNSRSEMNVSTLELGDSALYLCASRPELAGSSYNEQFFGPGTRLTVL.

This clonotype was seen only a few times. This chain links TRBV29-1 with TRBJ1-1; D gene ambiguous. From germline, CDR1 is SQVTM and CDR2 ANQGSEA. The V and J ends lost 3 bases and 10 bases respectively, with 15 bases between them. This CDR3 contains 12 residues. CDR3 in DNA: TGCAGCGTTGAGTCGGACGGGCCGTCAGCTTTCTTT. Translation: CSVESDGPSAFF.

This clonotype was detected a few times. The chain is built from TRBV30 and TRBJ2-5; TRBD1 agrees at 7 bases. Trimming at V came to 4 bases and at J to 2 bases, leaving 4 bases not matched to a gene. This CDR3 spans 13 amino acids. Looked up from germline, CDR1 is GTSNPN and CDR2 is SVGIG (reference sequence). Written as DNA, the CDR3 is TGTGCCTGGATGGGACAGAGACAAGAGACCCAGTACTTC. It is translated as CAWMGQRQETQYF.

V usage is TRBV9 and J usage is TRBJ1-1; possibly TRBD1 for D (5 bases). The CDR3 consists of 13 residues. Germline V lookup: CDR1 SGDLS, CDR2 YYNGEE. Trimming stripped 0 bases from V and 4 bases from J, with 7 bases between. CDR3 bases: TGTGCCAGCAGCGTAGAAACAGGCACTGAAGCTTTCTTT. Amino acid sequence: CASSVETGTEAFF. Variable domain in full (rest from reference TRBV9 and TRBJ1-1): DSGVTQTPKHLITATGQRVTLRCSPRSGDLSVYWYQQSLDQGLQFLIQYYNGEERAKGNILERFSAQQFPDLHSELNLSSLELGDSALYFCASSVETGTEAFFGQGTRLTVV.

V is TRBV20-1 and J is TRBJ2-5; tentative D call: TRBD1 (6 bases). CDR1 and CDR2 (germline): DFQATT, SNEGSKA (reference sequence). The V gene lost 3 bases and the J gene lost 4 bases, with 27 bases spanning the gap. The CDR3 length is 18 residues. CDR3 nucleotides: TGCAGTGCTAGCTTTTCCAGGGCCGGGACACCCTGGGGAGAGACCCAGTACTTC. Its translation is CSASFSRAGTPWGETQYF.

The sample holds a few counts of this clonotype. The chain uses TRBV11-1 and TRBJ2-1; TRBD2 matches at 8 bases. CDR3 length: 15 residues. Germline-derived CDR1 and CDR2 are SGHAT and FQDESV (reference sequence). The ends lost 5 bases at V and 6 bases at J; junction bases unmatched: 9. The CDR3, as DNA: TGTGCCAGCAGCGGACAGCTAAGCGGGAGCAATGAGCAGTTCTTC. It encodes CASSGQLSGSNEQFF.

The chain links TRBV15 to TRBJ2-7; D might be TRBD2 (5 bases). The CDR3 is 13 residues long. Germline V gives CDR1 LNHNV, CDR2 YYDKDF (reference sequence). V was clipped by 3 bases and J by 5 bases, with 11 bases between them. CDR3 protein: CATSRSGIHEQYF. The DNA of the CDR3 is TGTGCCACCAGCAGGTCCGGGATCCACGAGCAGTACTTC. Complete variable domain (other parts from reference TRBV15 and TRBJ2-7): DAMVIQNPRYQVTQFGKPVTLSCSQTLNHNVMYWYQQKSSQAPKLLFHYYDKDFNNEADTPDNFQSRRPNTSFCFLDIRSPGLGDTAMYLCATSRSGIHEQYFGPGTRLTVT.

The chain is built from TRBV4-1 and TRBJ2-7; 9 nucleotides align to TRBD1. Germline loops: CDR1 MGHRA, CDR2 YSYEKL. This CDR3 is built from 15 residues. V trimming: 4 bases; J trimming: 1 base; junction bases outside the gene matches: 5. CDR3 sequence: CASSPPGTGSYEQYF. CDR3 DNA sequence: TGCGCCAGCAGCCCCCCCGGGACAGGGTCCTACGAGCAGTACTTC.